The 13 T cell receptor beta chains below come from one sample, sequenced in a study of early T cells in non-severe SARS-CoV-2 infection. TCRdb called the 5' RACE reads again in MiXCR, with one record for every CDR3 protein. This sample carries roughly 30,000 distinct CDR3 sequences, around 6% of them seen once, and the ten largest clones take roughly 5.5%. Specimen: whole blood. The receptors originated from an adult who was a healthcare worker with PCR-confirmed SARS-CoV-2 infection or an uninfected control (not recorded which).

This clonotype was recorded many times. This rearrangement joins TRBV27 to TRBJ2-7, with D tentatively TRBD1 (6 bases). The V and J ends lost 4 bases and 1 base respectively, with 11 bases between them. CDR3 length equals 14 residues. The V gene's germline CDR1 is MNHEY and CDR2 SMNVEV (reference sequence). The CDR3, as DNA: TGTGCCAGCAGTTCGTCAGGGGTTTCCTACGAGCAGTACTTC. Residues: CASSSSGVSYEQYF.

This clonotype was seen more than once but under ten times. The chain uses TRBV7-2 and TRBJ1-1, with D hard to call. With 7 bases removed from V and 8 bases from J, the gap between germline ends came to 17 bases. Germline V lookup: CDR1 SGHTA, CDR2 FQGNSA. The CDR3 length is 13 residues. The CDR3 DNA follows: TGTGCCAGCACCCGAGGGCAGGAGCCCGAAGCTTTCTTT. Amino acids: CASTRGQEPEAFF.

This clonotype came up many times. The rearrangement joins TRBV15 to TRBJ1-3; D uncertain. The CDR3 spans 17 residues. The germline gives CDR1 LNHNV, CDR2 YYDKDF (reference sequence). V gave up 1 base and J gave up 0 bases, with 13 bases separating them. CDR3 coding DNA: TGTGCCACCAGCAGAGTCCTTGCGACGATCTCTGGAAACACCATATATTTT. Amino acids: CATSRVLATISGNTIYF.

This clonotype is deemed medium-sized. This chain links TRBV7-9 with TRBJ1-1; perhaps TRBD1 as D (5 bases). CDR1 is SEHNR and CDR2 is FQNEAQ in the germline V gene (reference sequence). Trimming removed 5 bases at V and 6 bases at J, with 13 bases between. This CDR3 contains 13 residues. The CDR3 reads CASSPRWGAEAFF. Written as DNA, the CDR3 is TGTGCCAGCAGCCCGAGATGGGGGGCTGAAGCTTTCTTT.

This clonotype was counted at least ten times. The rearrangement joins TRBV5-6 to TRBJ2-1; D is possibly TRBD1 or TRBD2 (5 bases each). Trimming stripped 5 bases from V and 9 bases from J, with 15 bases between. The V gene's germline CDR1 is SGHDT and CDR2 YYEEEE. The CDR3 loop spans 13 amino acids. The CDR3 coding sequence is TGTGCCAGCAGTGGAGTGGGGGTTAGTGAGCAGTTCTTC. This codes for CASSGVGVSEQFF.

In this sample, this clonotype turned up many times. The chain joins TRBV28 to TRBJ2-3, with 7 nucleotides matching TRBD1. Germline-derived CDR1 and CDR2 are MDHEN and SYDVKM. This CDR3 comprises 16 residues. V lost 2 bases to trimming and J lost 2 bases; unmatched junction nucleotides: 7. CDR3 sequence: CASSLTGALITDTQYF. CDR3 nucleotide sequence: TGTGCCAGCAGTTTAACAGGGGCCCTAATCACAGATACGCAGTATTTT.

This clonotype was counted many times. The gene calls are TRBV7-2 and TRBJ2-7; D is unresolved. The germline V gene encodes CDR1 SGHTA and CDR2 FQGNSA. Between the trimmed V and J ends, which lost 2 bases and 6 bases, there was a span of 14 bases. This CDR3 has 14 amino acids. CDR3 in amino acids: CASSLSMLSLEQYF. The CDR3 DNA reads TGTGCCAGCAGCTTAAGCATGCTCAGCCTCGAGCAGTACTTC.

This clonotype was seen repeatedly, ten times or more. V usage is TRBV11-3 and J usage is TRBJ1-1, with 8 bases identical to TRBD1. The V segment lost 1 base and the J segment 8 bases; nucleotides outside the gene matches: 0. The CDR3 has 12 amino acids. The germline gives CDR1 SGHNT, CDR2 YENEEA. CDR3 coding DNA: TGTGCCAGCAGCTTAGGGGACAGGGAAGCTTTCTTT. Amino acids: CASSLGDREAFF.

This clonotype came up many times. J is TRBJ1-6 and V is TRBV12-3 or TRBV12-4, with a weak D call TRBD1 (5 bases). The V end lost 6 bases, the J end lost 11 bases, and 17 bases lay between the germline ends. This CDR3 has 14 residues. The CDR3 DNA follows: TGTGCCAGCAGCCTGCGGGACTTCGCCACACCCCTCCACTTT. Translation: CASSLRDFATPLHF.

Many counts were recorded for this clonotype. This chain connects TRBV10-3 to TRBJ2-1; 9 bases line up with TRBD1. Looked up from germline, CDR1 is ENHRY and CDR2 is SYGVKD. The CDR3 sequence is 13 residues long. Unmatched junction bases numbered 6, after V lost 10 bases and J lost 5 bases. The CDR3: CATRDRDDNEQFF. The CDR3 DNA reads TGTGCCACTCGGGACAGGGACGACAATGAGCAGTTCTTC.

In this sample, this clonotype turned up many times. The chain has TRBV20-1 and TRBJ1-3, with 7 nucleotides matching TRBD1. V was pared by 0 bases and J by 8 bases, with 7 bases of the junction left unmatched. The CDR3 has 14 amino acids. Looked up from germline, CDR1 is DFQATT and CDR2 is SNEGSKA (reference sequence). The CDR3 sequence is CSARERGRRDTIYF. CDR3 sequence (DNA): TGCAGTGCTAGAGAGAGGGGGCGGAGGGACACCATATATTTT.

This clonotype occurred many times. The J gene is TRBJ1-6, the V gene TRBV4-3; D is uncertain. There are 16 residues in the CDR3. The V end lost 2 bases, the J end lost 8 bases, and 16 bases lay between the germline ends. In germline, CDR1 is LGHNA, CDR2 YSLEER. In DNA form, the CDR3 reads TGCGCCAGCAGCCAAAGGACCGGGAGCCTTTATTCACCCCTCCACTTT. Protein product: CASSQRTGSLYSPLHF.

This clonotype was detected ten times or more. The rearrangement uses TRBV19 and TRBJ2-1; no clear D. This CDR3 is 12 amino acids long. Trimming took 9 bases from V and 5 from J, leaving 11 bases between them. Germline CDR1 is LNHDA and CDR2 is SQIVND (reference sequence). The CDR3 sequence is CASLHTDNEQFF. The CDR3 nucleotides read TGTGCCAGCCTCCATACAGACAATGAGCAGTTCTTC.